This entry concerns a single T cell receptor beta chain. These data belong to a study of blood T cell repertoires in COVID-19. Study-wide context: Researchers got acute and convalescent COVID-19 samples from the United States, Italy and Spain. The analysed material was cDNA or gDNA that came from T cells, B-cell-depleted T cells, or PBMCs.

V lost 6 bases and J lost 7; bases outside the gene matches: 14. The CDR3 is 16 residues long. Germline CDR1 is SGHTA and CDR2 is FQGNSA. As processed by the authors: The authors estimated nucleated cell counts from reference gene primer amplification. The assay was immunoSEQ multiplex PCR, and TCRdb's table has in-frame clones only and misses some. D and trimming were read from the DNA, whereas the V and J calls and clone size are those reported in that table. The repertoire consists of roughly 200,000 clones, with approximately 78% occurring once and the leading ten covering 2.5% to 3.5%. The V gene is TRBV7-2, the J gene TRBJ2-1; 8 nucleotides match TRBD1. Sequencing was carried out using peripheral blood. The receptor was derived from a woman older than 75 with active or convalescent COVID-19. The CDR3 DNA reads TGTGCCAGCAGACAAACCCCCGGGACAGGTAAAAATGAGCAGTTCTTC. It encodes CASRQTPGTGKNEQFF.